This T cell receptor (beta chain) was captured by sequencing in a study of blood T cells in healthy people across ages (dated by TCRdb to 2013 to 2016). Regarding the research as a whole: Template switching captured roughly one uniquely barcoded TCR beta cDNA molecule per two T cells in model experiments. Age-related changes in TCR beta repertoire diversity were measured in the study by deep sequencing normalized with unique cDNA molecular identifiers. The donors were split into four age groups: young (average 16 years), middle-aged (over 35), aged (approximately 60) and long-lived (82). To avoid experimental bias, donors of different ages were distributed randomly across sequencing lanes. The study analyzed two additional independent replicas of 1 million unique cDNA reads from the same blood draw for two donors, one aged 18 to 30 and one aged 80 or older. Beyond this particular receptor, the publication reports: As age increased, observed TCR beta diversity per million T cells dropped in a roughly linear way, and a significant reduction was already evident by age 40. Because the CMV infection status of the donors was unknown, age-related changes in expanded clonotypes may potentially have been confounded. Total diversity estimates from one million sequenced T cells were considered lower bounds and underestimates. Since profiling was done on bulk unsorted PBMCs, naive and antigen-experienced compartments could not be conclusively compared. The long-lived group showed more naive CD4+ T cells, fewer expanded clones and increased TCR diversity than the aged group, suggesting age selection. A strong correlation was found between observed TCR beta diversity and the percentage of naive T cells measured by flow cytometry.

The roughly 39 donors, aged about 6 to 95 years, were systemically healthy Caucasian individuals from Russia. Around 10 milliliters of peripheral blood were collected from each donor into EDTA-treated Vacutainer tubes. Ficoll-Paque density-gradient centrifugation was used to isolate PBMCs, with at least 7 million per sample. Total RNA, at least 6 micrograms per sample, was extracted from PBMCs with Trizol reagent. The percentages of naive CD45RAhigh/CD27high T cells were determined by flow cytometry on a PBMC aliquot from every donor. The library was built by means of 5' RACE. Sequencer: Illumina HiSeq 2500. A second PCR of 7 to 11 cycles was run with a J-beta primer mix and a sample-barcoded 5' primer. Each TCR beta cDNA molecule received a unique molecular identifier from a template-switch 5' adaptor carrying 12 random nucleotides. Each sample yielded at least 3 million CDR3-containing paired-end reads. The Mint cDNA synthesis kit, primed by a TRBC-specific oligonucleotide, was used to synthesize first-strand cDNA from all RNA. Following uracil-DNA glycosylase treatment, a first 18-cycle PCR with universal primers M1SS and BC2_uni_R was performed on all cDNA. The study's own analysis went as follows. Each sample was normalized by randomly selecting 1 million high-quality reads, each carrying a distinct molecular identifier. Instead of being binned into consensus sequences, reads that shared molecular identifiers were thrown out. MiTCR, run with a Q25 quality threshold and the strictest error-elimination algorithm, handled CDR3 identification, clonotype clustering and error correction. Lower-bound total TCR beta diversity was estimated with a nonparametric unseen species model using Euler transformation. TCRdb reworked the public reads: Q25 trimming with fastp, MiXCR clone assembly, productive beta chains retained. Rows with a matching CDR3 protein are joined into one entry that keeps the most common DNA and genes. None of the V and J calls come from the authors' own analysis; TCRdb made them. Across this sample there are around 800,000 distinct CDR3 sequences, with approximately 65% seen only once. The ten largest clonotypes hold around a quarter of the sample.

This clonotype is a singleton in its sample. There is no known antigen for this receptor. Qualities for individual bases were not recorded, and no much larger clone is one base off. Between the V and J ends, shortened by 5 bases and 5 bases respectively, the junction contains 13 bases. Counted from cysteine to phenylalanine, this CDR3 has 14 amino acids. This entry keeps only the CDR3 DNA: 42 bases, framed from base 1. Reading the germline V gene gives CDR1 SNHLY and CDR2 FYNNEI. The sample was blood. This receptor was taken from a man aged 30 to 45 in good health. This sequence uses TRBV2 and TRBJ2-1; too little of a D gene remains to name it. CDR3 reads: CASSNIGPNNEQFF. The bases are TGTGCCAGCAGTAACATAGGTCCGAACAATGAGCAGTTCTTC.